This T cell receptor beta chain was recorded in a study of T-cell reconstitution after alpha-beta-depleted transplantation in children (dated by TCRdb to the mid-2010s). Context from the whole study: Using TCR repertoire profiling, the study followed T-cell immune reconstitution in a quantitative way in children after TCRalphabeta/CD19-depleted allogeneic hematopoietic cell transplantation.

Library creation used PCR. The sample was run on an Illumina HiSeq 2500. TCR library preparation used molecular barcoding, with unique molecular identifiers applied to normalize quantification of the TCRbeta repertoire. TCRdb took the public reads, trimmed them with fastp at Q25, ran MiXCR for clone calling and kept in-frame beta chains. Here each entry gathers all rows of one CDR3 protein and keeps the most common genes and DNA. The sample profile shows almost 250,000 distinct CDR3 sequences; about 25% of them were found once. The top ten hold more than 2% of the sample. The CDR3 runs 17 amino acids, cysteine and phenylalanine included. Just CDR3 DNA is preserved here, 51 bases in frame from base 1. Cut back by 2 bases and 0 bases, the V and J ends lie 15 bases apart. The germline V gene sets CDR1 to SGDLS and CDR2 to YYNGEE. Beyond this particular receptor, the publication reports: Over the following months the frequencies of hyperexpanded clones went down, and after one year T-cell counts and TCRbeta diversity were mostly credited to newly produced T cells. The apparently early recovery of alphabetaT-cell counts about two months after transplant reportedly depended on only several hundred rapidly expanded clones that came from non-depleted graft cells. The high TCRbeta diversity at day 60 in some patients was ascribed to recipient T cells and intrathymic progenitors that had survived conditioning.

Sample treatment or condition, as interpreted from the label and publication: allogeneic hematopoietic cell transplantation with graft depleted of TCRalphabeta T cells and CD19 B cells. Transplant recipients were children who received TCRalphabeta/CD19-depleted allogeneic hematopoietic cell grafts. This clonotype was seen many times. The target of this receptor is not known. The sample holds no much larger clone one base away, and base qualities are not on file. The source is a girl aged 2 to 9 with Fanconi anemia, due to receive a stem cell transplant. This specimen consisted of PBMCs, obtained before TCRalphabeta/CD19-depleted stem cell transplant. This chain is built from TRBV9 and TRBJ2-1, with a tentative D gene TRBD2 over 6 matching bases. The CDR3 region has the sequence CASSVIAAWSSYNEQFF. In nucleotides, the sequence is TGTGCCAGCAGCGTTATAGCGGCATGGAGCTCCTACAATGAGCAGTTCTTC.